The rows below give T cell receptor beta chains drawn from one sample of a study of CD8 T cells in Susac syndrome. Each CDR3 protein is one row after TCRdb ran MiXCR on the immunoSEQ multiplex PCR reads. This table holds some 100,000 distinct CDR3 sequences, 85% to 95% found once. The specimen sequenced was CD4+ T cells from PBMCs. The receptors derive from a human donor with multiple sclerosis. Each CDR3 is given with its conserved first and last residue. Fields, in order: D gene, clone size, V gene, J gene, CDR3 protein, CDR3 DNA. The D gene is left open where the match is weak. Clone sizes are given selectively: once, few, many, or a class where the clone is expanded.

.	.	TRBV5-4	TRBJ1-1	CASSPEVMNTEAFF	TGTGCCAGCAGCCCGGAAGTTATGAACACTGAAGCTTTCTTT
.	.	TRBV12-3/TRBV12-4	TRBJ2-5	CASSRSGRGETQYF	TGTGCCAGCAGCCGATCGGGACGGGGGGAGACCCAGTACTTC
.	once	TRBV6-2/TRBV6-3	TRBJ2-7	CASSSLGHHNYEQYF	TGTGCCAGCAGTTCGCTCGGACACCACAACTACGAGCAGTACTTC
.	.	TRBV20-1	TRBJ2-7	CSVSPSFYSEQYF	TGCAGTGTCTCGCCCAGTTTCTACTCCGAGCAGTACTTC
.	few	TRBV29-1	TRBJ2-1	CSVGKGGSANEQFF	TGCAGCGTCGGGAAAGGAGGGTCGGCCAATGAGCAGTTCTTC
.	.	TRBV12-3/TRBV12-4	TRBJ2-1	CASSSTWSSYNEQFF	TGTGCCAGCAGTTCCACATGGAGCTCCTACAATGAGCAGTTCTTC
.	.	TRBV9	TRBJ1-2	CASRSWGSGAGYTF	TGTGCCAGCAGGAGCTGGGGCAGCGGCGCAGGCTACACCTTC
TRBD2	.	TRBV5-1	TRBJ2-7	CASRLTSGFYEQYF	TGCGCCAGCAGACTAACTAGCGGTTTTTACGAGCAGTACTTC
TRBD1	.	TRBV7-9	TRBJ1-6	CASSLGLQGYSPLHF	TGTGCCAGCAGCTTAGGGCTACAGGGGTATTCACCCCTCCACTTT
TRBD1	.	TRBV5-1	TRBJ2-7	CASSLEGQPLKTYEQYF	TGCGCCAGCAGCTTGGAGGGACAGCCTTTGAAGACCTACGAGCAGTACTTC
.	.	TRBV4-1	TRBJ2-5	CASSQDRTGTEETQYF	TGCGCCAGCAGCCAAGATCGTACGGGAACGGAAGAGACCCAGTACTTC
TRBD2	.	TRBV3-1	TRBJ2-1	CASGKRGGVEQFF	TGTGCCAGCGGCAAGCGGGGGGGGGTTGAGCAGTTCTTC
TRBD2	.	TRBV7-9	TRBJ2-1	CASTPPGGEYNEQFF	TGTGCCAGCACCCCTCCGGGGGGTGAGTACAATGAGCAGTTCTTC
TRBD1	.	TRBV19	TRBJ1-1	CASSIPAGGIGTEAFF	TGTGCCAGTAGTATTCCCGCAGGGGGCATCGGCACTGAAGCTTTCTTT
.	once	TRBV20-1	TRBJ2-7	CSAQRDGAYEQYF	TGCAGTGCCCAGAGGGACGGAGCCTACGAGCAGTACTTC
TRBD1	.	TRBV20-1	TRBJ1-2	CSVPGQGNGYTF	TGCAGTGTTCCGGGACAGGGAAATGGCTACACCTTC
.	.	TRBV11-2	TRBJ2-1	CASSLSGLQGNGEQFF	TGTGCCAGCAGCTTAAGCGGCTTGCAGGGAAACGGTGAGCAGTTCTTC
.	.	TRBV6-5	TRBJ2-2	CASSRSGTNTGELFF	TGTGCCAGCAGCCGGAGCGGAACGAACACCGGGGAGCTGTTTTTT
.	.	TRBV5-1	TRBJ1-6	CASSLESVVNSPLHF	TGCGCCAGCAGCTTGGAAAGTGTCGTTAATTCACCCCTCCACTTT
.	.	TRBV11-1	TRBJ1-1	CASSPDGPGAFF	TGTGCCAGCAGCCCGGACGGCCCCGGAGCTTTCTTT
.	.	TRBV12-3/TRBV12-4	TRBJ1-6	CASTAYYNSPLHF	TGTGCCAGCACAGCCTACTATAATTCACCCCTCCACTTT
.	.	TRBV7-2	TRBJ2-2	CASSIVDSYGELFF	TGTGCCAGCAGCATCGTCGACTCTTACGGGGAGCTGTTTTTT
.	.	TRBV7-2	TRBJ2-5	CASSLVSGGLSGTQYF	TGTGCCAGCAGCTTAGTTTCCGGGGGGCTCTCAGGGACCCAGTACTTC
.	.	TRBV29-1	TRBJ1-1	CSVETWDTEAFF	TGCAGCGTTGAGACGTGGGACACTGAAGCTTTCTTT
.	.	TRBV20-1	TRBJ1-5	CSARQVNQPQHF	TGCAGTGCTAGACAGGTTAATCAGCCCCAGCATTTT
.	.	TRBV5-6	TRBJ2-5	CASSLRGAGVETQYF	TGTGCCAGCAGCTTGAGAGGCGCGGGCGTGGAGACCCAGTACTTC
.	.	TRBV28	TRBJ2-7	CASSSGTFSYEQYF	TGTGCCAGCAGTTCCGGGACCTTCTCCTACGAGCAGTACTTC
TRBD1	.	TRBV2	TRBJ1-6	CASASFGQGHSPLHF	TGTGCCAGCGCTTCCTTCGGACAGGGGCATTCACCCCTCCACTTT
TRBD1	.	TRBV6-5	TRBJ2-7	CASSRDRGTYEQYF	TGTGCCAGCAGCCGTGACAGGGGAACGTACGAGCAGTACTTC
TRBD1	.	TRBV6-1	TRBJ2-5	CAIGQGVYGTQYF	TGTGCCATCGGACAGGGGGTATACGGGACCCAGTACTTC
.	.	TRBV2	TRBJ2-2	CASKLLGGTGELFF	TGTGCCAGCAAGCTACTGGGCGGCACCGGGGAGCTGTTTTTT
TRBD2	.	TRBV14	TRBJ2-3	CASSQRLAGATDTQYF	TGTGCCAGCAGCCAACGACTAGCGGGGGCCACAGATACGCAGTATTTT
TRBD1	.	TRBV10-2	TRBJ1-5	CASSDDRVWDQPQHF	TGCGCCAGCAGCGATGACAGGGTATGGGATCAGCCCCAGCATTTT
.	.	TRBV20-1	TRBJ1-2	CSAIANPFLRGYTF	TGCAGTGCTATAGCAAATCCTTTTTTAAGGGGCTACACCTTC
.	.	TRBV6-6	TRBJ2-3	CASRRLPTDTQYF	TGTGCCAGCAGACGACTGCCCACAGATACGCAGTATTTT
.	.	TRBV7-9	TRBJ2-5	CASSVGVWETQYF	TGTGCCAGCAGCGTGGGGGTCTGGGAGACCCAGTACTTC
TRBD1	.	TRBV19	TRBJ1-3	CASAGTGVNTIYF	TGTGCCAGTGCCGGGACAGGGGTCAACACCATATATTTT
TRBD1	.	TRBV20-1	TRBJ2-7	CSAPDRQTYEQYF	TGCAGTGCTCCGGACAGGCAAACCTACGAGCAGTACTTC
TRBD1	few	TRBV5-1	TRBJ2-2	CASSPGQGTGELFF	TGCGCCAGCAGCCCGGGACAGGGCACCGGGGAGCTGTTTTTT
.	.	TRBV6-1	TRBJ2-5	CASSESGPTWETQYF	TGTGCCAGCAGTGAAAGCGGACCAACGTGGGAGACCCAGTACTTC
.	.	TRBV7-2	TRBJ2-5	CASSLASYSETQYF	TGTGCCAGCAGCTTAGCGAGCTATTCCGAGACCCAGTACTTC
.	.	TRBV6-5	TRBJ1-1	CASSLNPRRSEAFF	TGTGCCAGCAGCCTAAACCCAAGGAGGTCTGAAGCTTTCTTT
.	.	TRBV7-2	TRBJ2-5	CASSSRQTQETQYF	TGTGCCAGCAGCTCCCGACAGACACAAGAGACCCAGTACTTC
.	few	TRBV9	TRBJ2-1	CASGLSSTNEQFF	TGTGCCAGCGGGTTGTCATCGACGAATGAGCAGTTCTTC
.	.	TRBV6-4	TRBJ2-5	CASSENSGGKETQYF	TGTGCCAGCAGCGAAAATAGTGGTGGAAAAGAGACCCAGTACTTC